This T cell receptor (beta chain) was recovered during a study of cytomegalovirus exposure and HLA in healthy donors. PCR involved 60 Vbeta and 13 Jbeta primers. The protocol was immunoSEQ multiplex PCR, while the TCRdb copy is restricted to in-frame clones and leaves out a portion. The sample holds about 120,000 clones, roughly 79% seen once. The CDR3 is 14 residues long. From germline, CDR1 is SGHRS and CDR2 YFSETQ. V lost 1 base, J lost 0 bases, and 7 bases lay in between. V gene TRBV5-1 combines with J gene TRBJ1-1; D not resolved. Material: PBMCs. The sequence derives from a woman between 35 and 50 years old in good health and CMV-seronegative. The CDR3 protein is CASSLQDLNTEAFF. As DNA, the CDR3 is TGCGCCAGCAGCTTGCAGGACTTGAACACTGAAGCTTTCTTT.